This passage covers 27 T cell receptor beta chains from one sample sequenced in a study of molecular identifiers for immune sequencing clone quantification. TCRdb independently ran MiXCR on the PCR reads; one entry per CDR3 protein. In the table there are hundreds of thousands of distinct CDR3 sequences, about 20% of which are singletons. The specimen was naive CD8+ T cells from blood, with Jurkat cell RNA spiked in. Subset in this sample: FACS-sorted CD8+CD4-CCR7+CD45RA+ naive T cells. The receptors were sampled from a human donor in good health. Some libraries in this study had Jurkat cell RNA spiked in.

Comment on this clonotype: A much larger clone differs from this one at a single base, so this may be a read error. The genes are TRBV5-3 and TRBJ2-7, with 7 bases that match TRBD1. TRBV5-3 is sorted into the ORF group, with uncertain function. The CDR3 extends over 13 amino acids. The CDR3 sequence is CASSLWTGNEQHF. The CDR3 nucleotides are TGTGCCAGCAGCTTGTGGACAGGAAACGAGCAGCACTTC.

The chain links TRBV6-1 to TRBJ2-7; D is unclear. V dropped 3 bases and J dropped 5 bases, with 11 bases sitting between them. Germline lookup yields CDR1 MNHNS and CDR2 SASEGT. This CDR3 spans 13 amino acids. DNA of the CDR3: TGTGCCAGCAGTGACCACTCGTGGAACGAGCAGTACTTC. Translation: CASSDHSWNEQYF.

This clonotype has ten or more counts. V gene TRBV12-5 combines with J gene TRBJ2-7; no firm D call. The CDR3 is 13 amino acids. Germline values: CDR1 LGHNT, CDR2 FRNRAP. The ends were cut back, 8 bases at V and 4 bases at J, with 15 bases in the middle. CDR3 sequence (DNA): TGTGCTAGTCGCCGGTTACAGCCGTACGAGCAGTACTTC. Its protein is CASRRLQPYEQYF.

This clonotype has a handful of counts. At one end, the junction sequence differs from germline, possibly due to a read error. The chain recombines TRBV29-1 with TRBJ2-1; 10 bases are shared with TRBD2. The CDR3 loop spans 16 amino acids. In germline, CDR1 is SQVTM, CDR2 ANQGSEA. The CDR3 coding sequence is TGCAGCGTTGAAGAACTAGCGGGACGTGTCTACAATGAGCAGTCCTTC. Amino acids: CSVEELAGRVYNEQSF.

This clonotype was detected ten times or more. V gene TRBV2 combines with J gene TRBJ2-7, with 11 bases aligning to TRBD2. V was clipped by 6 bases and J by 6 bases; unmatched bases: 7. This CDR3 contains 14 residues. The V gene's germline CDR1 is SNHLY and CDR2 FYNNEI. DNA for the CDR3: TGTGCCAGCAGATATACTAGCGGGAGTCCCGAGCAGTACTTC. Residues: CASRYTSGSPEQYF. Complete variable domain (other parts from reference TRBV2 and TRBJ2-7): EPEVTQTPSHQVTQMGQEVILRCVPISNHLYFYWYRQILGQKVEFLVSFYNNEISEKSEIFDDQFSVERPDGSNFTLKIRSTKLEDSAMYFCASRYTSGSPEQYFGPGTRLTVT.

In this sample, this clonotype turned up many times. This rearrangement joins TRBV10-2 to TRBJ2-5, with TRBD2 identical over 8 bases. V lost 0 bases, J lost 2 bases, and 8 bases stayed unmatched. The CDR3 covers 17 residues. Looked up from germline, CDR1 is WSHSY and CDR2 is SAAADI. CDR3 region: CASSESRSGGLQETQYF. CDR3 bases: TGCGCCAGCAGTGAGTCGCGGTCGGGGGGGCTTCAAGAGACCCAGTACTTC.

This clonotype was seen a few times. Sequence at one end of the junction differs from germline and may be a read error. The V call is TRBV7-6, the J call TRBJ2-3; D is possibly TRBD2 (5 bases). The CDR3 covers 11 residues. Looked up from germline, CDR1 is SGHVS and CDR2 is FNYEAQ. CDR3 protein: CASSLGDTRYF. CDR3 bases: TGTGCCAGCAGCTTGGGAGATACGCGGTATTTT.

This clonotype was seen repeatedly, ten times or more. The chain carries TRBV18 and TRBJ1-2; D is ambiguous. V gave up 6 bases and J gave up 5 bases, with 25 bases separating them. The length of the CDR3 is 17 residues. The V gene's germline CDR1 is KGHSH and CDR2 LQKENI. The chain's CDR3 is CASSSERASIGSYGYTF. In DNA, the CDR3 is TGTGCCAGCTCTTCGGAGAGGGCGTCGATAGGTTCTTATGGCTACACCTTC.

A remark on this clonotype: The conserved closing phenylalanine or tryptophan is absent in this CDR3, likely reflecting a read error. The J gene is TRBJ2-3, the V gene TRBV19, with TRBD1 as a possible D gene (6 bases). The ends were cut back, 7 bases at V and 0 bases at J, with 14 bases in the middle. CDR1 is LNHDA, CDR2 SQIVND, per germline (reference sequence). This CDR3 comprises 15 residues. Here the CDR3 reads CASIGTTTSTDTQYL. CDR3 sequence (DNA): TGTGCCAGTATAGGGACAACTACTAGCACAGATACGCAGTATCTT.

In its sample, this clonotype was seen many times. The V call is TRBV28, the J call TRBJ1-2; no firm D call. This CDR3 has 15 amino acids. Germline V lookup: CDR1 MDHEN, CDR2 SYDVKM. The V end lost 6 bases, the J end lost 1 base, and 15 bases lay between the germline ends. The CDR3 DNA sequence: TGTGCCAGCAGACCCCCCGATGCCTTTAACTATGGCTACACCTTC. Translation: CASRPPDAFNYGYTF.

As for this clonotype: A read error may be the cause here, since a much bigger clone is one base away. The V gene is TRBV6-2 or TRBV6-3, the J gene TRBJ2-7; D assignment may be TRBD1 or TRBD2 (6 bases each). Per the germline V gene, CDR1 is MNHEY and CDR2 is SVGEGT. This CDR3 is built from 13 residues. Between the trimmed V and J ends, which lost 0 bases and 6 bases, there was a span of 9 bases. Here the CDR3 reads CASSYSGGPEQYF. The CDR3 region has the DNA TGTGCCAGCAGTTACTCCGGGGGCCCCGAGCAGTACTTC.

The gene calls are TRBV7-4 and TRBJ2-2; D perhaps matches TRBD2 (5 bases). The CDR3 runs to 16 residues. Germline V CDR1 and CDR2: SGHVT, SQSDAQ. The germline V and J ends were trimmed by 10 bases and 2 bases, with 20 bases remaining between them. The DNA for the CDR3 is TGTGCCAACGAGACGGGTGGACTGCCCAACACCGGGGAGCTGTTTTTT. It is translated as CANETGGLPNTGELFF.

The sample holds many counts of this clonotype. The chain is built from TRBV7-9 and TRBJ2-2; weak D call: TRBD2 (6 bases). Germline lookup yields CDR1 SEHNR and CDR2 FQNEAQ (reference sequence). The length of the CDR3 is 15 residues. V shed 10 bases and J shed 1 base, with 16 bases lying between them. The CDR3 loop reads CAISAEGLNTGELFF. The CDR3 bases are TGTGCCATTTCCGCGGAGGGGTTGAACACCGGGGAGCTGTTTTTT. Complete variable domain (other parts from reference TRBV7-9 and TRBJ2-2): DTGVSQNPRHKITKRGQNVTFRCDPISEHNRLYWYRQTLGQGPEFLTYFQNEAQLEKSRLLSDRFSAERPKGSFSTLEIQRTEQGDSAMYLCAISAEGLNTGELFFGEGSRLTVL.

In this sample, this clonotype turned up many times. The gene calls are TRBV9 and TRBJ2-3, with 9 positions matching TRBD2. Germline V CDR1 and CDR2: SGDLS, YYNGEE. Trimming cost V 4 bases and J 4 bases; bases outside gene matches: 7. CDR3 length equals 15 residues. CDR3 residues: CASSRLSGSPDTQYF. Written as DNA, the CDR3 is TGTGCCAGCAGCCGACTTAGCGGGAGCCCAGATACGCAGTATTTT.

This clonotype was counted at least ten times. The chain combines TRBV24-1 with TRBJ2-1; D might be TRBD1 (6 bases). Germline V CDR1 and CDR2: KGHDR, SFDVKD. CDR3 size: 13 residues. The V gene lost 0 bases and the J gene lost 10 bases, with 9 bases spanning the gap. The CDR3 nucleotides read TGTGCCACCAGTGATTTGCTAGGGGGAGAGCAGTTCTTC. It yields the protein CATSDLLGGEQFF.

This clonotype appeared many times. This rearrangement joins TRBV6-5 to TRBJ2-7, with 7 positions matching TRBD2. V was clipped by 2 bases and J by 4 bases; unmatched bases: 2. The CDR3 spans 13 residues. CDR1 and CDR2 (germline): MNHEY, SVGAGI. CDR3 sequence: CASSYTGGYEQYF. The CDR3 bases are TGTGCCAGCAGTTACACGGGGGGTTACGAGCAGTACTTC.

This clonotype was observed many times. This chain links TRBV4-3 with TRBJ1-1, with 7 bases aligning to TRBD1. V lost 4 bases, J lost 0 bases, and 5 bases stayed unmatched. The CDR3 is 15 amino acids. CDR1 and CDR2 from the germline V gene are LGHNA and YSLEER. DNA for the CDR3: TGCGCCAGCAGCCCGGGACAGCTCATGAACACTGAAGCTTTCTTT. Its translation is CASSPGQLMNTEAFF.

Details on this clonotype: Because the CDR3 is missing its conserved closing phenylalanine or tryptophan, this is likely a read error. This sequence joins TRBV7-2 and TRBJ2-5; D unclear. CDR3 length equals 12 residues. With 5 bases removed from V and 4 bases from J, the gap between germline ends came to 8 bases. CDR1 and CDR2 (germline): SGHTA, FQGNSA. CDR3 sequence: CASSLYRETQYL. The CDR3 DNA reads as TGTGCCAGCAGCCTCTACAGAGAGACCCAGTACCTC.

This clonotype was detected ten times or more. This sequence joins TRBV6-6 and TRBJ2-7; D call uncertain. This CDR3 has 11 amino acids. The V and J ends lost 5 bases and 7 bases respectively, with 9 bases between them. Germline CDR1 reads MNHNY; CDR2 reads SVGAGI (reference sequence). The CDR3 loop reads CASSTLREQYF. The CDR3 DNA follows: TGTGCCAGCAGTACGCTTCGGGAGCAGTACTTC.

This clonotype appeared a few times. The CDR3 protein is CASSGQGSDEQYF. The CDR3 region has the DNA TGTGCCAGCTCCGGACAGGGTTCGGACGAGCAGTACTTC. The chain links TRBV7-8 to TRBJ2-7; 8 positions match TRBD1. Trimming removed 8 bases from V and 5 bases from J; junction bases left unmatched: 8. Looked up from germline, CDR1 is SGHVS and CDR2 is FQNEAQ. The CDR3 is 13 amino acids.

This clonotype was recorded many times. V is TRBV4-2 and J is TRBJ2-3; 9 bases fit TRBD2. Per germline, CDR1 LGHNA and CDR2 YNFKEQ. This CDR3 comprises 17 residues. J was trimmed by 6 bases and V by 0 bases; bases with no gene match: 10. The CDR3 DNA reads TGTGCCAGCAGCCAAGAAGTTTCGGGACTAGCAAGTGATACGCAGTATTTT. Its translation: CASSQEVSGLASDTQYF.

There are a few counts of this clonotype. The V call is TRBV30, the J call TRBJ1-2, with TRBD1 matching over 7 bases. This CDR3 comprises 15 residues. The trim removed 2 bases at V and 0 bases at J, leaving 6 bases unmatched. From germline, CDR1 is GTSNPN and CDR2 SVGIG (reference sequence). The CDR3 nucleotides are TGTGCCTGGAGTCACGACAGGGCTACTAACTATGGCTACACCTTC. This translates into CAWSHDRATNYGYTF.

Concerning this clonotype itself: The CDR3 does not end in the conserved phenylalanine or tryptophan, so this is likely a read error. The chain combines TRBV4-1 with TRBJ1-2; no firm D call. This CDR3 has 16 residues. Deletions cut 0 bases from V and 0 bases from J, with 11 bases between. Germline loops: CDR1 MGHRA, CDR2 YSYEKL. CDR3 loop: CASSQDLGRPNYGYTS. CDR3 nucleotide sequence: TGCGCCAGCAGCCAAGATTTGGGCAGACCTAACTATGGCTACACCTCC.

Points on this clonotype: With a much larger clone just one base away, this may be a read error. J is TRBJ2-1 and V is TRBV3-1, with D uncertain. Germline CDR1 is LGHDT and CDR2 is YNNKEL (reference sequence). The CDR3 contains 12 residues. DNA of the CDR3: TGTGCCAGCATCCAAGGGTCCTGGCCGCAGTTCTTC. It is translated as CASIQGSWPQFF.

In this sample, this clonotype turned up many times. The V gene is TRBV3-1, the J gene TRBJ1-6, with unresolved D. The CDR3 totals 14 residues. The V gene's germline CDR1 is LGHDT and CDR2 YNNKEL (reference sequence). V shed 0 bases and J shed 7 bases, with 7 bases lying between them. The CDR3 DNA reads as TGTGCCAGCAGCCAAGACCCACAGAATTCACCCCTCCACTTT. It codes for CASSQDPQNSPLHF. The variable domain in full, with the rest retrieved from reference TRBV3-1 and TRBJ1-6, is DTAVSQTPKYLVTQMGNDKSIKCEQNLGHDTMYWYKQDSKKFLKIMFSYNNKELIINETVPNRFSPKSPDKAHLNLHINSLELGDSAVYFCASSQDPQNSPLHFGNGTRLTVT.

CDR3 nucleotide sequence: TGCGCCAGCAGCCAAGCCAGTACCTTCACAGATACGCAGCATTTT. It is translated as CASSQASTFTDTQHF. The chain links TRBV4-1 to TRBJ2-3; no clear D gene. The end of the DNA is better explained by TRBJ1-5, so the J call may be wrong. CDR3 length equals 15 residues. CDR1 is MGHRA, CDR2 YSYEKL, per germline.

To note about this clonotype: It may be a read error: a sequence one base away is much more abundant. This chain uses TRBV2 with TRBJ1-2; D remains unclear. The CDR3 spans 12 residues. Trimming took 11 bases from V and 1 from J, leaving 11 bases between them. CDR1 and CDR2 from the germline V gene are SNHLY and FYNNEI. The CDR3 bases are TGTGCCGGCCTCGCCAGTAACTATGGCTACACCTTC. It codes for CAGLASNYGYTF.